A selection of T cell receptor beta chains follows, all from one sample in a study of blood T cell repertoires in COVID-19. Clones were sequenced by immunoSEQ multiplex PCR, and TCRdb holds only the in-frame ones, with some missing. The data contain roughly 160,000 clones, approximately 91% of them singletons. Sequencing used peripheral blood. These receptors were obtained from a man aged 18 to 30 with COVID-19, enrolled during active disease. Both conserved end residues are part of each CDR3. D genes are given only for firm matches. Only some rows state a clone size, as once, few, many or a class for expanded clones.

d_gene,len,j_gene,v_gene,abundance,CDR3nt,CDR3aa
TRBD2,15,TRBJ2-7,TRBV6-2/TRBV6-3,-,TGTGCCAGCAGCGCCTTTAGCGGGAGCGTCTACGAGCAGTACTTC,CASSAFSGSVYEQYF
-,12,TRBJ2-7,TRBV7-6,-,TGTGCCAGCAGCTTGGGCCGCAACGAGCAGTACTTC,CASSLGRNEQYF
-,12,TRBJ1-3,TRBV12-3/TRBV12-4,-,TGTGCCAGCAGCCTGACAGGAAACACCATATATTTT,CASSLTGNTIYF
-,16,TRBJ2-1,TRBV19,-,TGTGCCAGTAGTCCCATCAGGGCCGAGGTCTACAATGAGCAGTTCTTC,CASSPIRAEVYNEQFF
TRBD1,15,TRBJ1-2,TRBV28,-,TGTGCCGGGAGACCATCCGGGGACAGGGTCGAGGGCTACACCTTC,CAGRPSGDRVEGYTF
TRBD1,16,TRBJ1-3,TRBV7-9,-,TGTGCCAGCAGCCCTCGGACAGGCCGCTCTGGAAACACCATATATTTT,CASSPRTGRSGNTIYF
-,14,TRBJ2-1,TRBV18,once,TGTGCCAGCTCACCAACAGGCCCCTACAATGAGCAGTTCTTC,CASSPTGPYNEQFF
-,12,TRBJ2-7,TRBV5-6,-,TGTGCCAGCAGCTTGCAGGGGCCCGAGCAGTACTTC,CASSLQGPEQYF
-,14,TRBJ1-2,TRBV19,few,TGTGCCAGTAGTATAGCAGCGAATAACTATGGCTACACCTTC,CASSIAANNYGYTF
TRBD1,15,TRBJ2-7,TRBV9,-,TGTGCCAGCAGCGCCGGGGACAGTGACTCCTACGAGCAGTACTTC,CASSAGDSDSYEQYF
-,15,TRBJ2-7,TRBV28,once,TGTGCCAGCAGCCCCCCCCGGGACTTTGTCTACGAGCAGTACTTC,CASSPPRDFVYEQYF
-,13,TRBJ2-1,TRBV12-3/TRBV12-4,-,TGTGCCAACAGTTTACTGTCAGACAATGAGCAGTTCTTC,CANSLLSDNEQFF
-,15,TRBJ2-2,TRBV19,few,TGTGCCAGTACCACTAGTTCTAGAGTCGGCGGGGAGCTGTTTTTT,CASTTSSRVGGELFF
-,17,TRBJ2-1,TRBV24-1,-,TGTGCCACCAGTGACCTTTACTCGGGAGCCGGGAACAATGAGCAGTTCTTC,CATSDLYSGAGNNEQFF
-,15,TRBJ2-1,TRBV9,-,TGTGCCAGCAGCGTCCTCCAGGGCAGCTACAATGAGCAGTTCTTC,CASSVLQGSYNEQFF
TRBD2,12,TRBJ2-1,TRBV30,few,TGTGCCTGGAGTATGACTAGCGGGATTCCGTTCTTC,CAWSMTSGIPFF
TRBD1,18,TRBJ1-5,TRBV15,-,TGTGCCACCAGCAGAGGTAGCGGGACAGGGGCGAGCAATCAGCCCCAGCATTTT,CATSRGSGTGASNQPQHF
TRBD1,14,TRBJ2-7,TRBV7-9,-,TGTGCCAGCAGCTGGGGACAGGGGGCTTTCGAGCAGTACTTC,CASSWGQGAFEQYF
TRBD2,16,TRBJ2-1,TRBV4-3,-,TGCGCCAGCAGCTTGAGGTGGAGCGGGGCCCACAATGAGCAGTTCTTC,CASSLRWSGAHNEQFF
-,12,TRBJ2-7,TRBV7-9,once,TGTGCCAGCAGCTCCCAGGTCCACGAGCAGTACTTC,CASSSQVHEQYF
TRBD1,16,TRBJ1-1,TRBV7-8,-,TGTGCCAGCAGCTTCAGACCGGGCCAGGGGGACACTGAAGCTTTCTTT,CASSFRPGQGDTEAFF
-,14,TRBJ1-6,TRBV9,-,TGTGCCAGCAGCGTAGGACAATATAATTCACCCCTCCACTTT,CASSVGQYNSPLHF
-,13,TRBJ2-1,TRBV5-6,few,TGTGCCAGCAGCTTTCAAGAACGGGGAGAGCAGTTCTTC,CASSFQERGEQFF
-,16,TRBJ2-1,TRBV7-2,-,TGTGCCAGCAGCTTAGCGAGCCAGCGCTCCTACAATGAGCAGTTCTTC,CASSLASQRSYNEQFF
TRBD1,15,TRBJ1-6,TRBV6-5,-,TGTGCCAGCAGTACCGGGACAGGCCTTGGGGGGCCCCTCCACTTT,CASSTGTGLGGPLHF
TRBD1,13,TRBJ2-7,TRBV28,-,TGTGCCAGATTCCCCCAGGGGGTTGTGGAGCAGTACTTC,CARFPQGVVEQYF
-,12,TRBJ1-2,TRBV27,-,TGTGCCAGCAGTCGGGGGAGGGGGGAACACACCTTC,CASSRGRGEHTF
-,12,TRBJ2-1,TRBV6-1,once,TGTGCCAGCAGTGACAGGGTCAATGAGCAGTTCTTC,CASSDRVNEQFF
TRBD2,16,TRBJ2-7,TRBV20-1,-,TGCAGTGCTAGTTATTCGGGGACTAGCGGGCCCTACGAGCAGTACTTC,CSASYSGTSGPYEQYF
-,21,TRBJ1-5,TRBV28,once,TGTGCCAGCAGGGATGCCCATTGGACACGGTTCGCCCCCTATAGCAATCAGCCCCAGCATTTT,CASRDAHWTRFAPYSNQPQHF
-,15,TRBJ2-6,TRBV18,-,TGTGCCAGCTCCCGAGACATGTCTGGGGCCAACGTCCTGACTTTC,CASSRDMSGANVLTF
TRBD1,14,TRBJ1-2,TRBV5-6,-,TGTGCCAGCAGTTTACCGGGACAGATCTATGGCTACACCTTC,CASSLPGQIYGYTF
-,13,TRBJ2-7,TRBV28,few,TGTGCCAGCAGTCCCATCGGGGTGGACGAGCAGTACTTC,CASSPIGVDEQYF
-,14,TRBJ2-7,TRBV28,-,TGTGCCAGCAGGTCCGGTAGGTTTCGGGGAGAGCAGTACTTC,CASRSGRFRGEQYF
-,15,TRBJ1-6,TRBV19,-,TGTGCCAGTACCCCTGGCGGGGGCGGTGGGTCACCCCTCCACTTT,CASTPGGGGGSPLHF
TRBD2,15,TRBJ2-3,TRBV10-1,-,TGCGCCAAGACGGGACTAGCGGGATACACAGATACGCAGTATTTT,CAKTGLAGYTDTQYF
TRBD1,16,TRBJ1-3,TRBV7-9,-,TGTGCCAGCAGCTTGGACAGGGGTTCCTCTGGAAACACCATATATTTT,CASSLDRGSSGNTIYF
TRBD2,14,TRBJ2-1,TRBV30,-,TGTGCCTGGGGGCTAGCGGGCCGGGGGAATGAGCAGTTCTTC,CAWGLAGRGNEQFF
TRBD1,14,TRBJ1-1,TRBV6-5,-,TGTGCCAGCAGTACATCAGGGGGAAGGACTGAAGCTTTCTTT,CASSTSGGRTEAFF
TRBD2,14,TRBJ2-1,TRBV27,once,TGTGCCAGCAGTCTTAGCGGGAGTGTCTATGAGCAGTTCTTC,CASSLSGSVYEQFF
-,15,TRBJ2-7,TRBV27,once,TGTGCCAGCAGTTTAGGAGGGGCGGCATACAGCGAGCAGTACTTC,CASSLGGAAYSEQYF
-,13,TRBJ1-2,TRBV28,-,TGTGCCAGCAGTAGAGGGATGAACTATGGCTACACCTTC,CASSRGMNYGYTF
TRBD2,16,TRBJ2-7,TRBV27,-,TGTGCCAGCAGTTCTTCACCGACTAGCGGCTCCTACGAGCAGTACTTC,CASSSSPTSGSYEQYF
-,13,TRBJ2-7,TRBV28,-,TGTGCCAGCGAGAATCTCCAGCGCTACGAGCAGTACTTC,CASENLQRYEQYF
TRBD1,14,TRBJ2-1,TRBV6-6,-,TGTGCCAGCCTAAGGGGGACAGATCTGAATGAGCAGTTCTTC,CASLRGTDLNEQFF
-,16,TRBJ1-6,TRBV7-9,-,TGTGCCAGCAGCTACGCGCTGGGGGGGCTAAATTCACCCCTCCACTTT,CASSYALGGLNSPLHF
TRBD1,14,TRBJ1-6,TRBV27,-,TGTGCCAGCAGTTGGACAGGGCCTAATTCACCCCTCCACTTT,CASSWTGPNSPLHF
-,15,TRBJ1-1,TRBV5-1,-,TGCGCCAGCAGCTTGGATGGCAGGGTGAACACTGAAGCTTTCTTT,CASSLDGRVNTEAFF
-,12,TRBJ2-1,TRBV5-5,-,TGTGCCAGCAGCCGTTCTTACAATGAGCAGTTCTTC,CASSRSYNEQFF
-,14,TRBJ1-6,TRBV5-6,-,TGTGCCAGCAGCTTGGCAGGTTACAATTCACCCCTCCACTTT,CASSLAGYNSPLHF
TRBD2,24,TRBJ2-1,TRBV15,-,TGTGCCACCAGCACCTCCCTAAGGGCAGGCCCTGGGACTAGCGGGAGGGTCTCCTACAATGAGCAGTTCTTC,CATSTSLRAGPGTSGRVSYNEQFF
TRBD1,14,TRBJ2-3,TRBV4-1,-,TGCGCCAGCAGGGACAGGGGTCCCACAGATACGCAGTATTTT,CASRDRGPTDTQYF